The rows below give T cell receptor beta chains drawn from one sample of a study of blood T cell repertoires in COVID-19. Measured with immunoSEQ multiplex PCR; TCRdb has only the in-frame clones, and not every one. The top ten clones hold approximately 15% of a sample with 150,000 to 200,000 clones, approximately 81% of them seen once. Sequencing was performed on peripheral blood. These receptor sequences come from a woman in her seventies with COVID-19, enrolled during active disease. Both conserved end residues are part of each CDR3. Each record gives: V gene, J gene, D gene, clone size, CDR3 DNA, CDR3 protein. D genes are given only for firm matches. Rows give clone size only sometimes, using once, few, many, or a class for an expanded clone.

V: TRBV7-2; J: TRBJ1-2; D: TRBD1; size: -; DNA: TGTGCCAGCAGCCCTAGGGACAGGATTTTCGGCTACACCTTC; CDR3: CASSPRDRIFGYTF
V: TRBV28; J: TRBJ2-6; D: -; size: -; DNA: TGTGCCAGCAAAAGTAGGAGCTCTGGGGCCAACGTCCTGACTTTC; CDR3: CASKSRSSGANVLTF
V: TRBV5-1; J: TRBJ1-2; D: -; size: -; DNA: TGCGCCAGCAGCTTGGCCCGGGGGGAAACTAACTATGGCTACACCTTC; CDR3: CASSLARGETNYGYTF
V: TRBV6-5; J: TRBJ1-2; D: -; size: -; DNA: TGTGCCAGCAGTTACTCGAGGGCAGTTCAGGGCTACACCTTC; CDR3: CASSYSRAVQGYTF
V: TRBV5-1; J: TRBJ1-3; D: -; size: many; DNA: TGCGCCTTTAGGACGGGGACTGGAAACACCATATATTTT; CDR3: CAFRTGTGNTIYF
V: TRBV30; J: TRBJ2-7; D: TRBD1; size: -; DNA: TGTGCCTGCCAGGGGGTCTCCTACGAGCAGTACTTC; CDR3: CACQGVSYEQYF
V: TRBV24-1; J: TRBJ2-1; D: -; size: -; DNA: TGTGCCACCAGTGATTCGGTGATATACAATGAGCAGTTCTTC; CDR3: CATSDSVIYNEQFF
V: TRBV5-1; J: TRBJ1-5; D: -; size: -; DNA: TGCGCCAGCAGCTTGAACGGGAGGGACAATCAGCCCCAGCATTTT; CDR3: CASSLNGRDNQPQHF
V: TRBV5-1; J: TRBJ1-1; D: -; size: -; DNA: TGCGCCAGCAGCACCCAAGGGACAGAAGCTTTCTTT; CDR3: CASSTQGTEAFF
V: TRBV25-1; J: TRBJ2-7; D: -; size: -; DNA: TGTGCCAGCAGTGACTCGGCCTACGAGCAGTACTTC; CDR3: CASSDSAYEQYF
V: TRBV3-1/TRBV3-2; J: TRBJ2-5; D: -; size: once; DNA: TGTGCCAGCAGCCAGGGTAGCGGACCAAGGCAAGAGACCCAGTACTTC; CDR3: CASSQGSGPRQETQYF
V: TRBV24-1; J: TRBJ2-1; D: TRBD2; size: -; DNA: TGTGCCACCAGTGATAGAAAGCGGGAGCCCTCCTACAATGAGCAGTTCTTC; CDR3: CATSDRKREPSYNEQFF
V: TRBV5-6; J: TRBJ2-6; D: -; size: -; DNA: TGTGCCAGCAGCAAAAAATCAGGCACGGGGGCCAACGTCCTGACTTTC; CDR3: CASSKKSGTGANVLTF
V: TRBV2; J: TRBJ2-4; D: -; size: -; DNA: TGTGCCAGCAGCCCCCTGGCCAACACTCGGGGAAACGGCATTCAGTACTTC; CDR3: CASSPLANTRGNGIQYF
V: TRBV5-1; J: TRBJ1-1; D: -; size: -; DNA: TGCGCCAGCAGACGTGACTCTAGCGGGAACACTGAAGCTTTCTTT; CDR3: CASRRDSSGNTEAFF
V: TRBV28; J: TRBJ2-5; D: -; size: -; DNA: TGTGCCAGCAGTTTATTTCGGGGGGCCCCCGAGCAGACCCAGTACTTC; CDR3: CASSLFRGAPEQTQYF
V: TRBV9; J: TRBJ1-1; D: -; size: -; DNA: TGTGCCAGCAGCCGTGGACAGATGAACACTGAAGCTTTCTTT; CDR3: CASSRGQMNTEAFF
V: TRBV4-1; J: TRBJ2-1; D: TRBD2; size: -; DNA: TGCGCCACTAGACTAGCGGGGGGAAACTCCTACAATGAGCAGTTCTTC; CDR3: CATRLAGGNSYNEQFF
V: TRBV5-6; J: TRBJ2-5; D: TRBD1; size: once; DNA: TGTGCCAGCAGCGTGGACAGGACGTTAAAAGAGACCCAGTACTTC; CDR3: CASSVDRTLKETQYF
V: TRBV7-8; J: TRBJ2-2; D: -; size: -; DNA: TGTGCCAGCAGCCACGCGCGGACCGGGGAGCTGTTTTTT; CDR3: CASSHARTGELFF
V: TRBV28; J: TRBJ2-7; D: TRBD2; size: -; DNA: TGTGCCAGCAGTAGACTAGCGGGTGGATACGAGCAGTACTTC; CDR3: CASSRLAGGYEQYF
V: TRBV14; J: TRBJ2-1; D: -; size: -; DNA: TGTGCCAGCAGCCAAGATCACGACGGGGGCTCCTACAATGAGCAGTTCTTC; CDR3: CASSQDHDGGSYNEQFF
V: TRBV3-1/TRBV3-2; J: TRBJ1-2; D: -; size: -; DNA: TGTGCCAGCAGCCAAGGTATCGGCTACACCTTC; CDR3: CASSQGIGYTF
V: TRBV2; J: TRBJ2-4; D: -; size: -; DNA: TGTGCCAGCAGTGAGGGGCTAGCCAAAAACATTCAGTACTTC; CDR3: CASSEGLAKNIQYF
V: TRBV24-1; J: TRBJ2-1; D: TRBD2; size: once; DNA: TGTGCCACCAGTGATTGGGGGGGCTCCTACAATGAGCAGTTCTTC; CDR3: CATSDWGGSYNEQFF
V: TRBV18; J: TRBJ2-2; D: -; size: few; DNA: TGTGCCAGCTCACGTACGACAGTGACCGGGGAGCTGTTTTTT; CDR3: CASSRTTVTGELFF
V: TRBV3-1/TRBV3-2; J: TRBJ1-4; D: TRBD1; size: -; DNA: TGTGCCAGCAGCCAATCCCCGACAGGGGCAAAAGAAAAACTGTTTTTT; CDR3: CASSQSPTGAKEKLFF
V: TRBV18; J: TRBJ2-2; D: TRBD2; size: -; DNA: TGTGCCAGCTCACCTTATCCGGGACTAGCGGGGCTGAACACCGGGGAGCTGTTTTTT; CDR3: CASSPYPGLAGLNTGELFF
V: TRBV18; J: TRBJ2-1; D: TRBD1; size: -; DNA: TGTGCCAGCTCACCTTCCGGGACAGGGGCCAATGAGCAGTTCTTC; CDR3: CASSPSGTGANEQFF
V: TRBV4-2; J: TRBJ1-2; D: -; size: few; DNA: TGTGCCAGCAGCCAAGAAGGAACCGGAGGACTGGGTGGCTACACCTTC; CDR3: CASSQEGTGGLGGYTF
V: TRBV5-1; J: TRBJ1-1; D: -; size: -; DNA: TGCGCCAGCAGCTTGGTGGGGGGGAACACTGAAGCTTTCTTT; CDR3: CASSLVGGNTEAFF
V: TRBV18; J: TRBJ2-3; D: TRBD1; size: -; DNA: TGTGCCAGCTCTCGGGACAGGGAAAGAGATACGCAGTATTTT; CDR3: CASSRDRERDTQYF
V: TRBV29-1; J: TRBJ1-1; D: -; size: -; DNA: TGCAGCACGATATCCCAGCGGGCTATGAACACTGAAGCTTTCTTT; CDR3: CSTISQRAMNTEAFF
V: TRBV9; J: TRBJ2-4; D: TRBD2; size: -; DNA: TGTGCCAGCAGCGCCGGGACTAGCGGGGGAAACATTCAGTACTTC; CDR3: CASSAGTSGGNIQYF
V: TRBV7-2; J: TRBJ2-1; D: TRBD2; size: -; DNA: TGTGCCAGCAGCTTAGGTAGGGCGGGAGGGCCCCAATGGGAGCAGTTCTTC; CDR3: CASSLGRAGGPQWEQFF
V: TRBV28; J: TRBJ1-4; D: -; size: -; DNA: TGTGCCAGCAGTGTGGCGGGACCGATACTTACCGGGGAAAAACTGTTTTTT; CDR3: CASSVAGPILTGEKLFF
V: TRBV11-2; J: TRBJ2-3; D: TRBD1; size: -; DNA: TGTGCCAGCAGCTGGACAGGTGCCACAGATACGCAGTATTTT; CDR3: CASSWTGATDTQYF
V: TRBV7-9; J: TRBJ2-7; D: -; size: few; DNA: TGTGCCAGCAGCCCCGGCTACGAGCAGTACTTC; CDR3: CASSPGYEQYF
V: TRBV20-1; J: TRBJ2-7; D: -; size: -; DNA: TGCAGTGCAAGCCACTACGAGCAGTACTTC; CDR3: CSASHYEQYF
V: TRBV6-6; J: TRBJ1-1; D: -; size: few; DNA: TGTGCCACCGAACAGGGAGATACTGAAGCTTTCTTT; CDR3: CATEQGDTEAFF
V: TRBV6-1; J: TRBJ2-5; D: -; size: -; DNA: TGTGCCAGCAGTGACCCTAAAGAGACCCAGTACTTC; CDR3: CASSDPKETQYF
V: TRBV6-6; J: TRBJ1-1; D: -; size: -; DNA: TGTGCCAGCAGTTACTCCCAGACTTCGAACACTGAAGCTTTCTTT; CDR3: CASSYSQTSNTEAFF
V: TRBV28; J: TRBJ2-7; D: -; size: -; DNA: TGTGCCAGCAGTTTAGATGACAGTCCCTACGAGCAGTACTTC; CDR3: CASSLDDSPYEQYF
V: TRBV27; J: TRBJ2-3; D: -; size: -; DNA: TGTGCCAGCAGTTTAACCTATAATTCGTGGGATACGCAGTATTTT; CDR3: CASSLTYNSWDTQYF
V: TRBV6-4; J: TRBJ2-2; D: -; size: -; DNA: TGTGCCAGCAGCTCAACTCAGAACACCGGGGAGCTGTTTTTT; CDR3: CASSSTQNTGELFF
V: TRBV20-1; J: TRBJ1-1; D: -; size: -; DNA: TGCAGGGGCGGGCTGAACACTGAAGCTTTCTTT; CDR3: CRGGLNTEAFF
V: TRBV6-5; J: TRBJ1-6; D: -; size: -; DNA: TGTGCCAGCACGCAACTAAATTCACCCCTCCACTTT; CDR3: CASTQLNSPLHF
V: TRBV9; J: TRBJ2-1; D: TRBD2; size: -; DNA: TGTGCCAGCAGCACCACTAGCGGGAGTGAGAATGAGCAGTTCTTC; CDR3: CASSTTSGSENEQFF
V: TRBV14; J: TRBJ2-3; D: TRBD1; size: -; DNA: TGTGCCAGCAGCCAGGACAGGGGGCGTACAGATACGCAGTATTTT; CDR3: CASSQDRGRTDTQYF
V: TRBV3-1/TRBV3-2; J: TRBJ1-1; D: -; size: -; DNA: TGTGCCAGCAGCCAGGGTTTGAGGACTGAAGCTTTCTTT; CDR3: CASSQGLRTEAFF
V: TRBV28; J: TRBJ1-1; D: -; size: -; DNA: TGTGCCAGCAGTGAACTCGACAGGGAAGCTTTCTTT; CDR3: CASSELDREAFF
V: TRBV7-3; J: TRBJ2-1; D: -; size: -; DNA: TGTGCCAGCAGCTCGGGCTCCTACAATGAGCAGTTCTTC; CDR3: CASSSGSYNEQFF
V: TRBV11-3; J: TRBJ2-3; D: -; size: -; DNA: TGTGCCAGCAGCTCCTCCGTAGGGGCGAACACAGATACGCAGTATTTT; CDR3: CASSSSVGANTDTQYF
V: TRBV28; J: TRBJ1-2; D: -; size: -; DNA: TGTGCCAGCAGTTGGGGCTTCGGGGGGTCCTATGGCTACACCTTC; CDR3: CASSWGFGGSYGYTF
V: TRBV5-5; J: TRBJ1-6; D: -; size: -; DNA: TGTGCCAGCAGCTTTATACAGGGAGTAGCACCCCTCCACTTT; CDR3: CASSFIQGVAPLHF
V: TRBV6-5; J: TRBJ2-1; D: -; size: -; DNA: TGTGCCAGCAGTTACCGTAATGAGCAGTTCTTC; CDR3: CASSYRNEQFF
V: TRBV9; J: TRBJ1-5; D: -; size: -; DNA: TGTGCCAGCAGCCCGGACGGCGGAGGTCAGCCCCAGCATTTT; CDR3: CASSPDGGGQPQHF
V: TRBV15; J: TRBJ1-5; D: -; size: -; DNA: TGTGCCACCAGCAGAGGCAGCAGCATTGGGGACTTCAATCAGCCCCAGCATTTT; CDR3: CATSRGSSIGDFNQPQHF
V: TRBV5-1; J: TRBJ1-3; D: TRBD1; size: -; DNA: TGCGCCAGCAGCCCGGGACAGGGGGTTCACTCTGGAAACACCATATATTTT; CDR3: CASSPGQGVHSGNTIYF